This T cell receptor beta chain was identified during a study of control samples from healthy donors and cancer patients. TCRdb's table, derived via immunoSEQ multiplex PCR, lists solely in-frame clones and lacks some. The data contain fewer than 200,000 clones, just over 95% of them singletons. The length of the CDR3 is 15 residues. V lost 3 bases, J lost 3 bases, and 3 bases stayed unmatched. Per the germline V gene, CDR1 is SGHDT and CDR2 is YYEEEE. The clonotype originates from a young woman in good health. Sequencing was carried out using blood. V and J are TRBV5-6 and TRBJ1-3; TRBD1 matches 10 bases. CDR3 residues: CASSYGQGDGNTIYF. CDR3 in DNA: TGTGCCAGCAGCTACGGACAGGGGGATGGAAACACCATATATTTT.